This T cell receptor (beta chain) was found in a study of CD8 T cells in Susac syndrome. Reverse transcription used roughly 0.5 to 1 ug RNA and random hexamers. Amplification of TCR beta CDR3 used immunoSEQ multiplex PCR across 54 Vbeta and 13 Jbeta. TCRdb itself ran the immunoSEQ multiplex PCR reads through MiXCR, one entry per CDR3 protein. The data contain roughly 120,000 distinct CDR3 sequences, around 94% of them seen just once; the ten biggest clones take up 0.093%. Peripheral blood CD8+ and CD4+ T cells were profiled by TCR beta sequencing. The multiple sclerosis controls were treatment-naive patients with relapsing-remitting disease that was stable or active. TEMRA cells were FACS-enriched, while CD8+ and CD4+ T cells were negatively isolated. This CDR3 spans 17 amino acids. The V end lost 0 bases, the J end lost 5 bases, and 17 bases lay between the germline ends. Germline-derived CDR1 and CDR2 are SGDLS and YYNGEE.

This sequence was found in a human donor with multiple sclerosis. The specimen sequenced was CD4+ T cells from PBMCs. The V and J genes are TRBV9 and TRBJ2-2, with D perhaps matching TRBD1 or TRBD2 (6 bases each). This CDR3 is CASSVEGGRMKTGELFF. As DNA, the CDR3 is TGTGCCAGCAGCGTAGAAGGGGGGAGAATGAAAACCGGGGAGCTGTTTTTT.